The rows below give T cell receptor beta chains drawn from one sample of a study of neurological immune-mediated disorders. TCRdb used MiXCR to reprocess the 5' RACE reads, holding one entry per CDR3 protein. The sample contains 30,000 or so distinct CDR3 sequences, approximately 4.5% of which appear only once. Sequenced material: PBMCs. These receptors all stem from a man younger than 30 in good health. CDR3s include the opening cysteine and the closing phenylalanine or tryptophan. A D gene is named only where the DNA matches it firmly. Size is omitted from some rows. Given values are once, few, many or a class for expanded clones.

v_gene: TRBV14; d_gene: NA; abundance: many; j_gene: TRBJ2-5; CDR3nt: TGTGCCAGCAGCCGGGAACAAGAGACCCAGTACTTC; CDR3aa: CASSREQETQYF
v_gene: TRBV12-3/TRBV12-4; d_gene: NA; abundance: many; j_gene: TRBJ2-5; CDR3nt: TGTGCCAGCAGTTCGGGGACCTGGGGAGAGACCCAGTACTTC; CDR3aa: CASSSGTWGETQYF
v_gene: TRBV27; d_gene: TRBD1; abundance: many; j_gene: TRBJ1-1; CDR3nt: TGTGCCAGCAGTTTTACAGGGGGAACTGAAGCTTTCTTT; CDR3aa: CASSFTGGTEAFF
v_gene: TRBV5-1; d_gene: NA; abundance: many; j_gene: TRBJ1-6; CDR3nt: TGCGCCAGCAGCCCAGCCCGGACAAATTCGCCTAATTCACCCCTCCACTTT; CDR3aa: CASSPARTNSPNSPLHF
v_gene: TRBV5-5; d_gene: TRBD1; abundance: many; j_gene: TRBJ1-2; CDR3nt: TGTGCCAGCAGCAGAGAGACAGGGTCTAACTATGGCTACACCTTC; CDR3aa: CASSRETGSNYGYTF
v_gene: TRBV12-3/TRBV12-4; d_gene: NA; abundance: medium-sized; j_gene: TRBJ1-6; CDR3nt: TGTGCCAGCAGCCGCCGGGCAGCCTCACCCCTCCACTTT; CDR3aa: CASSRRAASPLHF
v_gene: TRBV6-6; d_gene: NA; abundance: many; j_gene: TRBJ1-5; CDR3nt: TGTGCCAGCCTCCTCTTTGGGAAACAGCCCCAGCATTTT; CDR3aa: CASLLFGKQPQHF
v_gene: TRBV10-3; d_gene: NA; abundance: many; j_gene: TRBJ2-2; CDR3nt: TGTGCCATCAGGGGAATCAGGTGGAACACCGGGGAGCTGTTTTTT; CDR3aa: CAIRGIRWNTGELFF
v_gene: TRBV6-5; d_gene: TRBD1; abundance: many; j_gene: TRBJ2-7; CDR3nt: TGTGCCAGCAACGACAGGGACTACGAGCAGTACTTC; CDR3aa: CASNDRDYEQYF
v_gene: TRBV6-5; d_gene: NA; abundance: many; j_gene: TRBJ2-7; CDR3nt: TGTGCCAGCAGTCGGACGTCCTCCTACGAGCAGTACTTC; CDR3aa: CASSRTSSYEQYF
v_gene: TRBV6-1; d_gene: TRBD2; abundance: many; j_gene: TRBJ2-2; CDR3nt: TGTGCCAGCAGTGAACTAGCGGGGGGGAACACCGGGGAGCTGTTTTTT; CDR3aa: CASSELAGGNTGELFF
v_gene: TRBV27; d_gene: TRBD1; abundance: many; j_gene: TRBJ2-7; CDR3nt: TGTGCCAGCAGTTTACTAGGGACAGGGTCGAGCGAGCAGTACTTC; CDR3aa: CASSLLGTGSSEQYF
v_gene: TRBV20-1; d_gene: TRBD2; abundance: many; j_gene: TRBJ2-7; CDR3nt: TGCAGTGCTAGCGTCGGGGGGGCCTACGAGCAGTACTTC; CDR3aa: CSASVGGAYEQYF
v_gene: TRBV3-1; d_gene: NA; abundance: many; j_gene: TRBJ2-4; CDR3nt: TGTGCCAGCAGCCAAGATTGGGACATTCAGTACTTC; CDR3aa: CASSQDWDIQYF
v_gene: TRBV2; d_gene: NA; abundance: many; j_gene: TRBJ2-1; CDR3nt: TGTGCCAGGGAGAACAATGAGCAGTTCTTC; CDR3aa: CARENNEQFF
v_gene: TRBV7-9; d_gene: NA; abundance: many; j_gene: TRBJ1-1; CDR3nt: TGTGCCAGCAGCCCGAGACAGTCGGGTCGAGGGACTGAAGCTTTCTTT; CDR3aa: CASSPRQSGRGTEAFF
v_gene: TRBV5-1; d_gene: NA; abundance: many; j_gene: TRBJ2-6; CDR3nt: TGCGCCAGCAGCGACAGCCACTCTGGGGCCAACGTCCTGACTTTC; CDR3aa: CASSDSHSGANVLTF
v_gene: TRBV6-5; d_gene: TRBD1; abundance: many; j_gene: TRBJ1-5; CDR3nt: TGTGCCAGCACAGGGGGGAGCAATCAGCCCCAGCATTTT; CDR3aa: CASTGGSNQPQHF
v_gene: TRBV7-9; d_gene: NA; abundance: many; j_gene: TRBJ2-1; CDR3nt: TGTGCCAGCAGCGCCTCGGTCGGCAATGAGCAGTTCTTC; CDR3aa: CASSASVGNEQFF
v_gene: TRBV9; d_gene: TRBD2; abundance: many; j_gene: TRBJ2-5; CDR3nt: TGTGCCAGCAGCCCCCCTAGCGGGGGACAAGAGACCCAGTACTTC; CDR3aa: CASSPPSGGQETQYF
v_gene: TRBV11-1; d_gene: NA; abundance: many; j_gene: TRBJ2-1; CDR3nt: TGTGCCAGTGGCAGGGCGGCCTACAATGAGCAGTTCTTC; CDR3aa: CASGRAAYNEQFF
v_gene: TRBV10-3; d_gene: TRBD1; abundance: NA; j_gene: TRBJ2-5; CDR3nt: TGTGCCAGCGCCGCCTCGGGACAGGGGTCGGGGGAGACCCAGTACTTC; CDR3aa: CASAASGQGSGETQYF
v_gene: TRBV20-1; d_gene: TRBD2; abundance: few; j_gene: TRBJ2-7; CDR3nt: TGCAGTGCTAGTTCACCTAGCGGGGGGCCCTCCTTCTACGAGCAGTACTTC; CDR3aa: CSASSPSGGPSFYEQYF
v_gene: TRBV18; d_gene: NA; abundance: few; j_gene: TRBJ2-7; CDR3nt: TGTGCCAGCTCACCATGGCAAGGTGGGGAAAACGAGCAGTACTTC; CDR3aa: CASSPWQGGENEQYF
v_gene: TRBV29-1; d_gene: NA; abundance: many; j_gene: TRBJ1-5; CDR3nt: TGCAGCGTTGAAGAAGGGGGGGGGCAGCCCCAGCATTTT; CDR3aa: CSVEEGGGQPQHF
v_gene: TRBV18; d_gene: NA; abundance: many; j_gene: TRBJ1-1; CDR3nt: TGTGCCAGCTCACCACGATCGGTAGGGACTGAAGCTTTCTTT; CDR3aa: CASSPRSVGTEAFF
v_gene: TRBV5-1; d_gene: NA; abundance: many; j_gene: TRBJ1-2; CDR3nt: TGCGCCAGCAGGGCGGGTTTATTAAATGGCTACACCTTC; CDR3aa: CASRAGLLNGYTF
v_gene: TRBV29-1; d_gene: TRBD1; abundance: many; j_gene: TRBJ1-4; CDR3nt: TGCAGCGTTGAGGGGACAGGATCGGGTGAAAAACTGTTTTTT; CDR3aa: CSVEGTGSGEKLFF
v_gene: TRBV6-5; d_gene: NA; abundance: many; j_gene: TRBJ1-1; CDR3nt: TGTGCCAGCAGTTACGGGGGGAACACTGAAGCTTTCTTT; CDR3aa: CASSYGGNTEAFF
v_gene: TRBV20-1; d_gene: NA; abundance: many; j_gene: TRBJ2-1; CDR3nt: TGCAGTGCTAGAGATTGGGGGTCCAATGAGCAGTTCTTC; CDR3aa: CSARDWGSNEQFF
v_gene: TRBV5-1; d_gene: TRBD2; abundance: many; j_gene: TRBJ2-7; CDR3nt: TGCGCCAGCAGCTTGGGACTAGCTTCCGAGCAGTACTTC; CDR3aa: CASSLGLASEQYF
v_gene: TRBV20-1; d_gene: TRBD2; abundance: many; j_gene: TRBJ2-7; CDR3nt: TGCAGTGCTAGTTCCCTAGCGGGGGGGACTTACGAGCAGTACTTC; CDR3aa: CSASSLAGGTYEQYF
v_gene: TRBV6-6; d_gene: NA; abundance: many; j_gene: TRBJ2-1; CDR3nt: TGTGCCAGCAGTTACTCTGCGGCGGGGCAGGGACCCTACAATGAGCAGTTCTTC; CDR3aa: CASSYSAAGQGPYNEQFF
v_gene: TRBV12-3/TRBV12-4; d_gene: NA; abundance: many; j_gene: TRBJ2-7; CDR3nt: TGTGCCAGCAGGGGGGGTTCTGCCTACGAGCAGTACTTC; CDR3aa: CASRGGSAYEQYF
v_gene: TRBV14; d_gene: NA; abundance: many; j_gene: TRBJ1-1; CDR3nt: TGTGCCAGCAGCCAAAAGTTAGTGAACACTGAAGCTTTCTTT; CDR3aa: CASSQKLVNTEAFF
v_gene: TRBV9; d_gene: NA; abundance: many; j_gene: TRBJ1-1; CDR3nt: TGTGCCAGCAGCCCCGTAACCCGGGGACTCCGGGGTGAAGCTTTCTTT; CDR3aa: CASSPVTRGLRGEAFF
v_gene: TRBV5-4; d_gene: NA; abundance: many; j_gene: TRBJ2-2; CDR3nt: TGTGCCAGCAGCACGGACCCGACCGGGGAGCTGTTTTTT; CDR3aa: CASSTDPTGELFF
v_gene: TRBV5-1; d_gene: NA; abundance: many; j_gene: TRBJ1-3; CDR3nt: TGCGCCAGCAGCTTAACAGGGTACTCTGGAAACACCATATATTTT; CDR3aa: CASSLTGYSGNTIYF
v_gene: TRBV6-1; d_gene: NA; abundance: many; j_gene: TRBJ2-3; CDR3nt: TGTGCCAGCAGGGGCGGGGGCGTGAATACAGATACGCAGTATTTT; CDR3aa: CASRGGGVNTDTQYF
v_gene: TRBV20-1; d_gene: NA; abundance: many; j_gene: TRBJ1-1; CDR3nt: TGCAGTGCTAGACCCCCCTGGGGGGGCACTGAAGCTTTCTTT; CDR3aa: CSARPPWGGTEAFF
v_gene: TRBV2; d_gene: TRBD2; abundance: many; j_gene: TRBJ2-1; CDR3nt: TGTGCCAGCCGTAGCGGGGGGAGCTACAATGAGCAGTTCTTC; CDR3aa: CASRSGGSYNEQFF
v_gene: TRBV5-1; d_gene: NA; abundance: many; j_gene: TRBJ2-7; CDR3nt: TGCGCCAGCAGCGAAAGACAGACCCGGAGGAACGAGCAGTACTTC; CDR3aa: CASSERQTRRNEQYF
v_gene: TRBV12-5; d_gene: NA; abundance: many; j_gene: TRBJ2-2; CDR3nt: TGTGCTAGCCGTGGACCGGCGAACACCGGGGAGCTGTTTTTT; CDR3aa: CASRGPANTGELFF
v_gene: TRBV20-1; d_gene: NA; abundance: many; j_gene: TRBJ2-7; CDR3nt: TGCAGTGCTATCCGCGCACAGGGTGTAGAGCAGTACTTC; CDR3aa: CSAIRAQGVEQYF
v_gene: TRBV10-3; d_gene: NA; abundance: many; j_gene: TRBJ1-1; CDR3nt: TGTGCCATCAGTGATAACAGGGCAGCGAACACTGAAGCTTTCTTT; CDR3aa: CAISDNRAANTEAFF
v_gene: TRBV20-1; d_gene: TRBD2; abundance: many; j_gene: TRBJ2-5; CDR3nt: TGCAGTTGGTATGGCGGGGGGTTTCAAGAGACCCAGTACTTC; CDR3aa: CSWYGGGFQETQYF
v_gene: TRBV6-5; d_gene: NA; abundance: many; j_gene: TRBJ1-2; CDR3nt: TGTGCCAGCAGTTACTCGATTCGAGGAGGCTATGGCTACACCTTC; CDR3aa: CASSYSIRGGYGYTF
v_gene: TRBV7-2; d_gene: TRBD1; abundance: many; j_gene: TRBJ1-1; CDR3nt: TGTGCCAGCAGCTTGATGACAGGGAGTGCCACTGAAGCTTTCTTT; CDR3aa: CASSLMTGSATEAFF
v_gene: TRBV20-1; d_gene: NA; abundance: many; j_gene: TRBJ1-3; CDR3nt: TGCAGTGAGAAGGGCTCTGGAAACACCATATATTTT; CDR3aa: CSEKGSGNTIYF
v_gene: TRBV12-3/TRBV12-4; d_gene: NA; abundance: many; j_gene: TRBJ1-2; CDR3nt: TGTGCCAGCAGTTCCGGGAACAGAGATTTTAACTATGGCTACACCTTC; CDR3aa: CASSSGNRDFNYGYTF
v_gene: TRBV12-3/TRBV12-4; d_gene: NA; abundance: many; j_gene: TRBJ1-1; CDR3nt: TGTGCCAGCAAATCGCGGGGGGCAGTGGGCACTGAAGCTTTCTTT; CDR3aa: CASKSRGAVGTEAFF
v_gene: TRBV5-1; d_gene: TRBD2; abundance: many; j_gene: TRBJ2-3; CDR3nt: TGCGCCAGCAGCTCACTAGCGGGGGGGCTTGGAGATACGCAGTATTTT; CDR3aa: CASSSLAGGLGDTQYF
v_gene: TRBV20-1; d_gene: NA; abundance: many; j_gene: TRBJ1-1; CDR3nt: TGCAGTGCTAGAGATTTCGCCAGGGTAGGCACTGAAGCTTTCTTT; CDR3aa: CSARDFARVGTEAFF
v_gene: TRBV5-5; d_gene: TRBD1; abundance: many; j_gene: TRBJ1-5; CDR3nt: TGTGCCAGCAGCTTGGGGGGTGGACAGGGGGCTGTTCGTCAGCCCCAGCATTTT; CDR3aa: CASSLGGGQGAVRQPQHF